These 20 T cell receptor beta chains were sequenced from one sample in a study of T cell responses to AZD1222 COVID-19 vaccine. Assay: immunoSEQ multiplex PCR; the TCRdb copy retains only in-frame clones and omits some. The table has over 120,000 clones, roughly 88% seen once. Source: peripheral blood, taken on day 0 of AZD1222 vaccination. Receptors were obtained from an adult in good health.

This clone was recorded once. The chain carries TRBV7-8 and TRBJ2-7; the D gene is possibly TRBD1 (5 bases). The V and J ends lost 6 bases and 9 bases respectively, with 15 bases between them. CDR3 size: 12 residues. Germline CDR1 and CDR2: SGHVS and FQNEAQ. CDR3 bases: TGTGCCAGCAGTCGGGCACTCCAGGGGCAGTACTTC. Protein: CASSRALQGQYF.

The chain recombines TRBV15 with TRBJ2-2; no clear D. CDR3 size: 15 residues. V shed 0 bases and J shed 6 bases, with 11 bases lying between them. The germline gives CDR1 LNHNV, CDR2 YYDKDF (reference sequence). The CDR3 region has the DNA TGTGCCACCAGCAGAGATCCCCTTAAGGCCGGGGAGCTGTTTTTT. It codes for CATSRDPLKAGELFF.

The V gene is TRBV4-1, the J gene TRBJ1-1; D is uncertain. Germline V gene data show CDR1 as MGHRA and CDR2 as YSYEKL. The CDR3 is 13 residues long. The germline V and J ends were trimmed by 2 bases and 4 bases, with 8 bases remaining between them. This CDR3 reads CASSQTVITEAFF. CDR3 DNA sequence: TGCGCCAGCAGCCAAACAGTTATCACTGAAGCTTTCTTT.

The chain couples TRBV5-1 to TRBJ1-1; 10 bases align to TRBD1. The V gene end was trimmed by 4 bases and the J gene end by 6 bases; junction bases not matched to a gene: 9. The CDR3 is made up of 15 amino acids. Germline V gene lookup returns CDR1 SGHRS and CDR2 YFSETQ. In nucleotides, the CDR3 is TGCGCCAGCAGCGGGATCCCCGGGACAGGGGCTGAAGCTTTCTTT. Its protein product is CASSGIPGTGAEAFF. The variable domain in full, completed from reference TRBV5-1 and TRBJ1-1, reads KAGVTQTPRYLIKTRGQQVTLSCSPISGHRSVSWYQQTPGQGLQFLFEYFSETQRNKGNFPGRFSGRQFSNSRSEMNVSTLELGDSALYLCASSGIPGTGAEAFFGQGTRLTVV.

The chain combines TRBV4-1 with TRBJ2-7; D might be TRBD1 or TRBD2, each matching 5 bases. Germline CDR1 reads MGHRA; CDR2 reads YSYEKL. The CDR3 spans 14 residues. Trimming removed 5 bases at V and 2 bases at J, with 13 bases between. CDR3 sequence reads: CASSRGPNTYEQYF. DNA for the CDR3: TGCGCCAGCAGCAGGGGACCGAATACCTACGAGCAGTACTTC.

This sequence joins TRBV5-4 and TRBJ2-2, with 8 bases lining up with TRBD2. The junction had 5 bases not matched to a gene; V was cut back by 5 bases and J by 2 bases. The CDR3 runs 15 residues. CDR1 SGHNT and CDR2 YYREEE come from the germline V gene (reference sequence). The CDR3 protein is CASRSRGGNTGELFF. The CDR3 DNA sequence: TGTGCCAGCAGATCACGGGGGGGAAACACCGGGGAGCTGTTTTTT.

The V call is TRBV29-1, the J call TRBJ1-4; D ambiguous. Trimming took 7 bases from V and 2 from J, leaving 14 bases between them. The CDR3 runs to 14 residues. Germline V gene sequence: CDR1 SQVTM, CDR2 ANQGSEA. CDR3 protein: CSASSPSTNEKLFF. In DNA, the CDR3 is TGCAGCGCCAGTTCCCCGAGTACTAATGAAAAACTGTTTTTT.

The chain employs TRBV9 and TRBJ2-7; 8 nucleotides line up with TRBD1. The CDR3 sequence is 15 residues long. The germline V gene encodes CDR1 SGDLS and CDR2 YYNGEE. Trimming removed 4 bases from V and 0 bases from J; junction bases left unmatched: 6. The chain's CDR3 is CASSLGTGSSYEQYF. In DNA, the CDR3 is TGTGCCAGCAGCTTGGGGACAGGCAGCTCCTACGAGCAGTACTTC.

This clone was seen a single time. The CDR3 protein is CASSWHPGTGFQETQYF. The DNA for the CDR3 is TGTGCCAGCAGCTGGCACCCCGGGACAGGGTTCCAAGAGACCCAGTACTTC. The V and J genes are TRBV7-9 and TRBJ2-5, with TRBD1 matching 9 bases. Germline V gene lookup returns CDR1 SEHNR and CDR2 FQNEAQ (reference sequence). This CDR3 contains 17 residues. J was trimmed by 1 base and V by 4 bases; bases with no gene match: 10.

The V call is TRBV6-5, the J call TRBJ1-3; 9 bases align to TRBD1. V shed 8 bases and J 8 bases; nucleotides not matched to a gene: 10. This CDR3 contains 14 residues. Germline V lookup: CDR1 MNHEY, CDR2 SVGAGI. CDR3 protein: CASGPQGARDTIYF. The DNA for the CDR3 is TGTGCCAGCGGCCCACAGGGGGCAAGGGACACCATATATTTT.

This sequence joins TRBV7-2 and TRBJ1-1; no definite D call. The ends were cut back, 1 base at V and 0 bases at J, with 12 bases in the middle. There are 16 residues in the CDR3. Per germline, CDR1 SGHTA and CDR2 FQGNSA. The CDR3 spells CASSLVERRLNTEAFF. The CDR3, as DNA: TGTGCCAGCAGCTTAGTGGAGAGGAGACTGAACACTGAAGCTTTCTTT.

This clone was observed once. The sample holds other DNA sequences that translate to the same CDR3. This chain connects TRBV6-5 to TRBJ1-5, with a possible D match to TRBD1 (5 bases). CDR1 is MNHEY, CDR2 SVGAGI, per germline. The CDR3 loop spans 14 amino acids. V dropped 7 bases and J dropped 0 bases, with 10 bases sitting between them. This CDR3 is CASTGGYSNQPQHF. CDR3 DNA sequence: TGTGCCAGCACTGGGGGGTATAGCAATCAGCCCCAGCATTTT.

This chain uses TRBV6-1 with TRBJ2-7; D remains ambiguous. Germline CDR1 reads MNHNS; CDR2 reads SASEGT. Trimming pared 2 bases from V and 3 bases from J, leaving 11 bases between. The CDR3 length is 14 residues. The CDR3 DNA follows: TGTGCCAGCAGTGAAATGCTGGCTCTCTACGAGCAGTACTTC. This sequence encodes CASSEMLALYEQYF.

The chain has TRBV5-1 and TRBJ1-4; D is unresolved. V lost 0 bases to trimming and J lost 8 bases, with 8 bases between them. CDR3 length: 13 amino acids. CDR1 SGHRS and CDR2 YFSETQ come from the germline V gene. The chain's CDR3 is CASSLGAEEKLFF. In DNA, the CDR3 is TGCGCCAGCAGCTTGGGGGCAGAAGAAAAACTGTTTTTT.

The CDR3, as DNA: TGTGCCAGCGGGAGGGGTACTGAAGCTTTCTTT. Encoded protein: CASGRGTEAFF. This rearrangement joins TRBV2 to TRBJ1-1; D perhaps matches TRBD1 (5 bases). The CDR3 has 11 amino acids. Trimming removed 8 bases at V and 5 bases at J, with 9 bases between. Germline CDR1 reads SNHLY; CDR2 reads FYNNEI.

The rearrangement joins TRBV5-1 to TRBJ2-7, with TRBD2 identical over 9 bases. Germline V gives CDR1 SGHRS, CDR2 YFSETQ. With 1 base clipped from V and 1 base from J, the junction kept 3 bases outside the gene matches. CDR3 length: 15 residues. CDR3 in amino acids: CASSLFSGGSYEQYF. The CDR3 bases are TGCGCCAGCAGCTTGTTTAGCGGGGGATCCTACGAGCAGTACTTC.

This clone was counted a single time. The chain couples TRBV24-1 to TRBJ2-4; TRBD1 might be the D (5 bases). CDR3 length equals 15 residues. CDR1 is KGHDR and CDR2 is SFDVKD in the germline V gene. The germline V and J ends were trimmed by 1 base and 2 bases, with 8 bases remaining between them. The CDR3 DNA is TGTGCCACCAGTGATTTAGGGGAAACCAAAAACATTCAGTACTTC. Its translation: CATSDLGETKNIQYF.

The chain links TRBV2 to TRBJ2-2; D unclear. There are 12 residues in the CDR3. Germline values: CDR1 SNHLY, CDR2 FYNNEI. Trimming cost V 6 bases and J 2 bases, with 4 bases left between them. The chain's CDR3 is CASSDNTGELFF. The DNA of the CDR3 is TGTGCCAGCAGCGATAACACCGGGGAGCTGTTTTTT.

The CDR3 region has the DNA TGTGCCACCAGCAGAGGTTGGGGGACCCCGAACACTGAAGCTTTCTTT. Translated: CATSRGWGTPNTEAFF. This chain uses TRBV15 with TRBJ1-1; possibly TRBD1 for D (5 bases). V shed 1 base and J shed 1 base, with 13 bases lying between them. The CDR3 sequence is 16 residues long. Germline loops: CDR1 LNHNV, CDR2 YYDKDF (reference sequence).

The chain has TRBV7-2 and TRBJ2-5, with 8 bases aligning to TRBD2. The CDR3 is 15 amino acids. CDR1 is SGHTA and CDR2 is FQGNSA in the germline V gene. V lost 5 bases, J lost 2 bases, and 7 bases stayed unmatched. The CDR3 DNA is TGTGCCAGCAGCATTAGGGTAGCGGGGCAAGAGACCCAGTACTTC. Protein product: CASSIRVAGQETQYF.